The 14 T cell receptor beta chains given below trace back to one sample, sequenced in a study of T cells expressing NK-cell markers. From its re-call of the 5' RACE reads, TCRdb lists each CDR3 protein once, without DNA. The sample holds about 160,000 distinct CDR3 sequences. The sample comprised blood T cells: a sorted CD56 or NKG2C T cell subset, CD4+ or CD8+ T cells, or bulk PBMC T cells (not recorded which). These receptors were collected from a woman aged 18 to 75 in good health.

Here the CDR3 reads CSASWLGQQAYEQYF. V is TRBV20-1 and J is TRBJ2-7; TCRdb lists TRBD1, though no DNA is available to test this call. Germline CDR1 DFQATT, CDR2 SNEGSKA (reference sequence). The CDR3 is 15 residues long.

The rearrangement uses TRBV25-1 and TRBJ2-7; the TCRdb call, TRBD1, lacks DNA for checking. The CDR3 totals 13 residues. Germline V lookup: CDR1 MGHDK, CDR2 SYGVNS. CDR3 sequence: CASETESTPEQYF.

The chain is built from TRBV5-5 and TRBJ2-2; TCRdb indicates TRBD2, and absent DNA this call remains unverified. Germline CDR1 reads SGHKS; CDR2 reads YYEKEE (reference sequence). There are 18 residues in the CDR3. CDR3 amino acids: CASSFRTSAFANTGELFF. The whole variable domain, remainder taken from reference TRBV5-5 and TRBJ2-2, is DAGVTQSPTHLIKTRGQQVTLRCSPISGHKSVSWYQQVLGQGPQFIFQYYEKEERGRGNFPDRFSARQFPNYSSELNVNALLLGDSALYLCASSFRTSAFANTGELFFGEGSRLTVL.

This chain connects TRBV28 to TRBJ2-7; no DNA is available, so the TRBD2 call from TCRdb remains unchecked. CDR1 and CDR2 (germline): MDHEN, SYDVKM. This CDR3 is built from 17 residues. CDR3 sequence reads: CASSSVQASGRRREQYF. Complete variable domain (other parts from reference TRBV28 and TRBJ2-7): DVKVTQSSRYLVKRTGEKVFLECVQDMDHENMFWYRQDPGLGLRLIYFSYDVKMKEKGDIPEGYSVSREKKERFSLILESASTNQTSMYLCASSSVQASGRRREQYFGPGTRLTVT.

CDR3 loop: CASSTPSAGAFGEQFF. This chain uses TRBV27 with TRBJ2-1; TCRdb picks TRBD2, but there is no DNA to check that call. The CDR3 totals 16 residues. Germline loops: CDR1 MNHEY, CDR2 SMNVEV (reference sequence).

The V gene is TRBV20-1, the J gene TRBJ1-2. CDR1 and CDR2 (germline): DFQATT, SNEGSKA (reference sequence). This CDR3 comprises 12 residues. The CDR3 protein is CSASEDPYGYTF.

The chain combines TRBV18 with TRBJ1-3. The CDR3 loop spans 15 amino acids. CDR1 is KGHSH and CDR2 is LQKENI in the germline V gene. The CDR3 sequence is CASSPGLNSGNTIYF.

This sequence joins TRBV12-3 or TRBV12-4 and TRBJ2-1. CDR3 length equals 15 residues. The CDR3: CASSFLGKHDDEQFF.

This chain links TRBV20-1 with TRBJ2-7; the D call of TRBD1 rests on TCRdb alone, since no DNA is present to check it. Germline CDR1 reads DFQATT; CDR2 reads SNEGSKA (reference sequence). There are 15 residues in the CDR3. The CDR3: CSAADPGQGTNEQYF.

This chain uses TRBV27 with TRBJ2-7; TCRdb proposes TRBD2, but this gene call is untestable without DNA. The CDR3 is 15 residues long. The germline gives CDR1 MNHEY, CDR2 SMNVEV (reference sequence). CDR3 protein: CASSLSSTLGVEQYF.

This chain uses TRBV7-2 with TRBJ1-2; the D call from TCRdb, TRBD1, cannot be confirmed without DNA. CDR1 is SGHTA and CDR2 is FQGNSA in the germline V gene. This CDR3 comprises 15 residues. CDR3 protein: CASSLFKRQGSGYTF. The variable domain in full, with the rest retrieved from reference TRBV7-2 and TRBJ1-2, is GAGVSQSPSNKVTEKGKDVELRCDPISGHTALYWYRQSLGQGLEFLIYFQGNSAPDKSGLPSDRFSAERTGGSVSTLTIQRTQQEDSAVYLCASSLFKRQGSGYTFGSGTRLTVV.

The chain links TRBV24-1 to TRBJ2-1; the TRBD2 assignment by TCRdb is unverifiable without DNA. This CDR3 contains 16 residues. CDR1 and CDR2 from the germline V gene are KGHDR and SFDVKD. CDR3 amino acids: CATRAGGQSSYNEQFF.

V usage is TRBV12-5 and J usage is TRBJ1-3. The CDR3 has 11 amino acids. Germline CDR1 reads LGHNT; CDR2 reads FRNRAP. The chain's CDR3 is CASGLGNTIYF. The full variable domain, in which reference TRBV12-5 and TRBJ1-3 provide the parts outside the CDR3, is DARVTQTPRHKVTEMGQEVTMRCQPILGHNTVFWYRQTMMQGLELLAYFRNRAPLDDSGMPKDRFSAEMPDATLATLKIQPSEPRDSAVYFCASGLGNTIYFGEGSWLTVV.

The chain recombines TRBV20-1 with TRBJ2-7; with no DNA, the TCRdb D assignment of TRBD2 cannot be verified. Germline assignment: CDR1 DFQATT and CDR2 SNEGSKA (reference sequence). The CDR3 sequence is 14 residues long. This CDR3 reads CSAKNRDSNYEQYF.